This T cell receptor beta chain originates from a study of Ad26.COV2.S vaccination and SARS-CoV-2 variants. Libraries were prepared by immunoSEQ multiplex PCR; TCRdb keeps only in-frame clonotypes and omits some of them. The table shows 300,000 to 350,000 clones, with roughly 86% occurring only once. The CDR3 loop spans 14 amino acids. V was shortened by 2 bases and J by 5 bases, with 13 bases between the two germline ends. Germline CDR1 SGHTA, CDR2 FQGNSA. Treatment given: roughly 19 received Ad26.COV2.S at low or high dose, single or two shots; several received placebo; per-sample allocation not given. Sampling was done on day 63 after the first vaccine or placebo injection.

The chain couples TRBV7-2 to TRBJ2-7; no reliable D call. This TCR was recovered from a person between 18 and 60 years old who received the Ad26.COV2.S COVID-19 vaccine or a placebo. This specimen was peripheral blood, taken in a trial of Ad26.COV2.S vaccine versus placebo. CDR3 sequence (DNA): TGTGCCAGCAGCTTACGTGGAATTAGCAACGAGCAGTACTTC. Amino acid sequence: CASSLRGISNEQYF.